The sequence of this T cell receptor beta chain was determined in a study of shared clonotypes between healthy human individuals. This was a deep-level run. Genomic DNA per cell subset filled all wells of several immunoSEQ plates. Clones were sequenced by immunoSEQ multiplex PCR, and TCRdb holds only the in-frame ones, with some missing. The sample includes about 2.4 million clones, roughly 93% of them seen just once. CDR1 and CDR2 (germline): KGHSH, LQKENI. The CDR3 has 15 residues. Trimming cost V 2 bases and J 0 bases, with 5 bases left between them. Into CD45RA+ naive and CD45RA-negative memory subsets, the CD4+ cells were split.

This chain connects TRBV18 to TRBJ2-6, with no clear D. This sequence was found in a man aged 18 to 29 in good health. Some clones in this sample may be carry-over from other donors' samples. The sample consisted of naive CD4+ T cells from PBMCs. Subset meaning: CD45RA+ positively selected. CDR3 loop: CASSPRTSGANVLTF. The DNA for the CDR3 is TGTGCCAGCTCACCAAGAACCTCTGGGGCCAACGTCCTGACTTTC.